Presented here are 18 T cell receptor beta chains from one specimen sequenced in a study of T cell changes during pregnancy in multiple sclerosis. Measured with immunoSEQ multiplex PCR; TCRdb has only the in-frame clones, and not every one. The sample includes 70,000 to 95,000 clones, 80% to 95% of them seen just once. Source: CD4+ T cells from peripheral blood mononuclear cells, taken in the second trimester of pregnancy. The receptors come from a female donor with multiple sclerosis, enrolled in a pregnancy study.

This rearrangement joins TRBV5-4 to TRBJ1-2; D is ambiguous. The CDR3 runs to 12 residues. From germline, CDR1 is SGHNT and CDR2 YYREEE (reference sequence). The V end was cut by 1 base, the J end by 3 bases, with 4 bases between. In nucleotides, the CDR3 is TGTGCCAGCAGCTTGCCAGACTATGGCTACACCTTC. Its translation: CASSLPDYGYTF.

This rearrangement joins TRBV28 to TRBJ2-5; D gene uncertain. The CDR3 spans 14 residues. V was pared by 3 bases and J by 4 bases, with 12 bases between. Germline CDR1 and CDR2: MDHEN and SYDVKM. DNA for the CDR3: TGTGCCAGCAGTTTCCGCGGCGGCTCAGAGACCCAGTACTTC. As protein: CASSFRGGSETQYF.

The CDR3 DNA follows: TGTGCCAGCAGCCAAGATGCTAGCGGGATATTCGGGGAGACCCAGTACTTC. Translation: CASSQDASGIFGETQYF. This rearrangement joins TRBV14 to TRBJ2-5, with TRBD2 identical over 9 bases. This CDR3 is 17 amino acids long. Germline assignment: CDR1 SGHDN and CDR2 FVKESK. V dropped 0 bases and J dropped 5; count of bases not matched to a gene: 10. Looking up the rest from reference TRBV14 and TRBJ2-5 gives the full variable domain: EAGVTQFPSHSVIEKGQTVTLRCDPISGHDNLYWYRRVMGKEIKFLLHFVKESKQDESGMPNNRFLAERTGGTYSTLKVQPAELEDSGVYFCASSQDASGIFGETQYFGPGTRLLVL.

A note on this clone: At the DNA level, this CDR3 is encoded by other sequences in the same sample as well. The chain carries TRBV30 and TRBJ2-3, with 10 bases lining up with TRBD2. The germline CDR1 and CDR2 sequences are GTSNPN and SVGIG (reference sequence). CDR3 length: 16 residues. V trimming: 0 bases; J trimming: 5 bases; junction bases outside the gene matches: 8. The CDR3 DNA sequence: TGTGCCTGGAGTGTACAGTCTAGCGGGAGAGGAGATACGCAGTATTTT. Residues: CAWSVQSSGRGDTQYF. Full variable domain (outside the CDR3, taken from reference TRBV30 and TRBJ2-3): SQTIHQWPATLVQPVGSPLSLECTVEGTSNPNLYWYRQAAGRGLQLLFYSVGIGQISSEVPQNLSASRPQDRQFILSSKKLLLSDSGFYLCAWSVQSSGRGDTQYFGPGTRLTVL.

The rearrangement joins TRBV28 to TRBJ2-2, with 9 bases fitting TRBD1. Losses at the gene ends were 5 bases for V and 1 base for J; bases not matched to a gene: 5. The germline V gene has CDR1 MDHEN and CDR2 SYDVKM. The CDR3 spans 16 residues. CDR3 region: CASSPDRGWNTGELFF. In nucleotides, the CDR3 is TGTGCCAGCAGTCCCGACAGGGGGTGGAACACCGGGGAGCTGTTTTTT.

The CDR3 coding sequence is TGTGCCAGCAGCAAAAGACTAGCATCTCGGAATGAGCAGTTCTTC. Translated, it gives CASSKRLASRNEQFF. This chain links TRBV7-3 with TRBJ2-1; 7 bases line up with TRBD2. In germline, CDR1 is SGHTA, CDR2 FQGTGA. V shed 5 bases, J shed 7 bases, and the junction held 11 bases outside the gene matches. CDR3 size: 15 residues.

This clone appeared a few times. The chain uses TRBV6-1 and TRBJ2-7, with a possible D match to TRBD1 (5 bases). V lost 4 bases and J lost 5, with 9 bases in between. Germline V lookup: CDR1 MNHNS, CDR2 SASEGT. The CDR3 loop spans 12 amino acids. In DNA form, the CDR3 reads TGTGCCAGCAGTGTTACCAGGGACGAGCAGTACTTC. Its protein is CASSVTRDEQYF.

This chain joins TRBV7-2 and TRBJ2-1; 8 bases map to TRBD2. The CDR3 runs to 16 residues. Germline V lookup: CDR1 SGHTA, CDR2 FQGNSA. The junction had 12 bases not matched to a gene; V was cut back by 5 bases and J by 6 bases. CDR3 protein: CASSPKSGSSTNEQFF. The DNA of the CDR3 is TGTGCCAGCAGCCCGAAAAGCGGGAGTTCCACCAATGAGCAGTTCTTC.

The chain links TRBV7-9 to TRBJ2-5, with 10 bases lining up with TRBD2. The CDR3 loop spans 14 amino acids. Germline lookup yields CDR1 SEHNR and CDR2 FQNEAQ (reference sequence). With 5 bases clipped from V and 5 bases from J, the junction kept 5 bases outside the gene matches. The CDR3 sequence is CASSTSSGGETQYF. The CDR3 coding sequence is TGTGCCAGCAGCACCTCTAGCGGGGGCGAGACCCAGTACTTC.

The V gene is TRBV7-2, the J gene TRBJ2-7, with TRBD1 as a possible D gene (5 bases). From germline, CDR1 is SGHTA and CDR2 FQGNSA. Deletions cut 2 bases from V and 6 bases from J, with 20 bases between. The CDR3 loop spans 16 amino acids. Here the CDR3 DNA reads TGTGCCAGCAGCTTATCCCATATGGCTAGTCAGGGCGAGCAGTACTTC. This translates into CASSLSHMASQGEQYF.

Here the CDR3 reads CASSRSQQGAWGYTF. CDR3 sequence (DNA): TGTGCCAGCAGCCGTTCTCAACAGGGGGCGTGGGGCTACACCTTC. This chain links TRBV27 with TRBJ1-2; 9 nucleotides line up with TRBD1. Germline CDR1 reads MNHEY; CDR2 reads SMNVEV (reference sequence). J gave up 8 bases and V 6 bases, and 13 bases lay outside the gene matches. The CDR3 loop spans 15 amino acids.

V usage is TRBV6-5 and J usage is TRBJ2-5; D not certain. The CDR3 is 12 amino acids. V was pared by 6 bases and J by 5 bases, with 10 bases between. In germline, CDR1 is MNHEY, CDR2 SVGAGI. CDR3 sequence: CASRSRIETQYF. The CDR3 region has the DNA TGTGCCAGCAGGTCTAGGATTGAGACCCAGTACTTC.

The CDR3 DNA is TGTGCCATCAGCCGGGACAGGGTCACTGGAAACACCATATATTTT. Translation gives CAISRDRVTGNTIYF. The V call is TRBV10-3, the J call TRBJ1-3; TRBD1 agrees at 9 bases. Germline assignment: CDR1 ENHRY and CDR2 SYGVKD. The CDR3 sequence is 15 residues long. Losses at the gene ends were 6 bases for V and 2 bases for J; bases not matched to a gene: 5.

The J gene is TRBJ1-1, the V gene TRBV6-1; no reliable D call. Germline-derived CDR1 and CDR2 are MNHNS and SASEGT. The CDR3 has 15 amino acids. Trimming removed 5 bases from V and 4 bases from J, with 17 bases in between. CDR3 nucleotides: TGTGCCAGCAGTCTGATGGAGGGTCGAGGCACTGAAGCTTTCTTT. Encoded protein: CASSLMEGRGTEAFF.

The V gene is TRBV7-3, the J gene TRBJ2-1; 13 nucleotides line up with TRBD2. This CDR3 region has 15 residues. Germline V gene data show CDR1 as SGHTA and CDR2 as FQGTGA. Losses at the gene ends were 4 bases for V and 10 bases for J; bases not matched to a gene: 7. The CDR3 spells CASSSRTSGSGEQFF. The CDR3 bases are TGTGCCAGCAGCTCCCGGACTAGCGGGAGTGGAGAGCAGTTCTTC.

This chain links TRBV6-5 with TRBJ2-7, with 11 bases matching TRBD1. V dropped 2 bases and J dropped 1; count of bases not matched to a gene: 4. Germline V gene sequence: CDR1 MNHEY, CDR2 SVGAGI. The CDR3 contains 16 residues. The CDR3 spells CASSYTGTGGSYEQYF. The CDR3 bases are TGTGCCAGCAGTTACACCGGGACAGGGGGGTCCTACGAGCAGTACTTC.

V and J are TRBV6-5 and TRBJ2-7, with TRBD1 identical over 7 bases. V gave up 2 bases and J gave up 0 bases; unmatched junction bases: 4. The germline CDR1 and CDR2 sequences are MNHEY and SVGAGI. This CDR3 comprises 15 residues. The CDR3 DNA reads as TGTGCCAGCAGTTACACCCGACAGGGCTCCTACGAGCAGTACTTC. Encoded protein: CASSYTRQGSYEQYF.

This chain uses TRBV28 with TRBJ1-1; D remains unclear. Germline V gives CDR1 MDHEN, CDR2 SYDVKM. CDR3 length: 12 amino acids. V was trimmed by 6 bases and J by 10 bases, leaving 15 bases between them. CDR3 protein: CASSLESRRAFF. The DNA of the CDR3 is TGTGCCAGCAGCTTGGAGTCACGGCGAGCTTTCTTT.